These 27 T cell receptor beta chains were sequenced from one sample in a study of T cell therapy after organ transplantation. Their cognate antigens are unknown. Profiling relied on immunoSEQ multiplex PCR, and the TCRdb table lists in-frame clones only, not all of them. The sample shows some 47,000 clones, about 95% of them seen only once. Sequenced here: CD8+ T cells from blood, sampled before autologous CMV-specific T cell therapy. Receptors were obtained from a human patient who had received a solid organ transplant and had CMV disease.

V is TRBV27 and J is TRBJ2-5; 8 bases line up with TRBD1. The assigned J gene may be wrong: the sequence end matches TRBJ2-7 better. The germline gives CDR1 MNHEY, CDR2 SMNVEV (reference sequence). The CDR3 consists of 14 residues. The CDR3 reads CASSLTGGSYEQYF. The CDR3 bases are TGTGCCAGCAGTTTAACAGGGGGGTCCTACGAGCAGTACTTC.

J is TRBJ2-1 and V is TRBV5-4, with D tentatively TRBD2 (6 bases). CDR3 size: 13 residues. V was clipped by 5 bases and J by 9 bases, with 15 bases between them. Germline CDR1 is SGHNT and CDR2 is YYREEE (reference sequence). In DNA, the CDR3 is TGTGCCAGCAGATTCCCGGAGGGCAGTGAGCAGTTCTTC. This encodes CASRFPEGSEQFF.

This clone appeared once. V gene TRBV4-1 combines with J gene TRBJ2-7; the match to TRBD2 covers 8 bases. CDR1 and CDR2 (germline): MGHRA, YSYEKL. This CDR3 is 17 amino acids long. The V and J ends lost 1 base and 0 bases, in that order; junction bases with no gene match: 8. DNA for the CDR3: TGCGCCAGCAGCCAAGGACCGGCTAGCGGGTACTCCTACGAGCAGTACTTC. It yields the protein CASSQGPASGYSYEQYF.

The genes are TRBV7-9 and TRBJ1-2, with D uncertain. Trimming removed 0 bases at V and 2 bases at J, with 4 bases between. The CDR3 is made up of 13 amino acids. Looked up from germline, CDR1 is SEHNR and CDR2 is FQNEAQ (reference sequence). In DNA form, the CDR3 reads TGTGCCAGCAGCTTAGCCCCGAACTATGGCTACACCTTC. Translating gives CASSLAPNYGYTF.

The chain has TRBV4-2 and TRBJ2-6; 14 bases are a match to TRBD2. The CDR3 extends over 18 amino acids. Unmatched junction bases numbered 5, after V lost 5 bases and J lost 2 bases. The germline CDR1 and CDR2 sequences are LGHNA and YNFKEQ. The CDR3 here is CASSVTGLAGAGANVLTF. DNA for the CDR3: TGTGCCAGCAGCGTTACGGGACTAGCGGGAGCTGGGGCCAACGTCCTGACTTTC.

The chain couples TRBV6-5 to TRBJ2-1; 7 bases align to TRBD2. CDR1 is MNHEY, CDR2 SVGAGI, per germline. The CDR3 has 16 amino acids. Losses at the gene ends were 0 bases for V and 6 bases for J; bases not matched to a gene: 8. In nucleotides, the CDR3 is TGTGCCAGCAGTTACTCGAAAAGGACTAGAGGCAATGAGCAGTTCTTC. Translating gives CASSYSKRTRGNEQFF.

This clone was detected only once. The chain recombines TRBV5-4 with TRBJ2-7; the D gene is possibly TRBD2 (6 bases). The V gene lost 4 bases and the J gene lost 3 bases, with 8 bases spanning the gap. Per germline, CDR1 SGHNT and CDR2 YYREEE (reference sequence). The CDR3 covers 12 residues. CDR3 sequence: CASSPGDYEQYF. The CDR3 DNA reads TGTGCCAGCAGCCCGGGGGACTACGAGCAGTACTTC.

CDR3 nucleotides: TGTGCCAGCAACAGGGTTAATTTCGATGAGCAGTTCTTC. This encodes CASNRVNFDEQFF. The chain uses TRBV27 and TRBJ2-1, with D possibly being TRBD1 (6 bases). Germline V gene sequence: CDR1 MNHEY, CDR2 SMNVEV (reference sequence). The CDR3 is 13 amino acids. The ends were cut back, 7 bases at V and 8 bases at J, with 15 bases in the middle.

The chain carries TRBV27 and TRBJ2-1; D is undetermined. Germline V gives CDR1 MNHEY, CDR2 SMNVEV (reference sequence). The CDR3 runs 15 residues. The V end lost 2 bases, the J end lost 4 bases, and 12 bases lay between the germline ends. This chain's CDR3 is CASSLVPEVYNEQFF. The CDR3 DNA follows: TGTGCCAGCAGTTTAGTCCCCGAGGTGTACAATGAGCAGTTCTTC.

This rearrangement joins TRBV7-9 to TRBJ2-7; maybe TRBD2 (7 bases). Germline CDR1 SEHNR, CDR2 FQNEAQ (reference sequence). The V end lost 4 bases, the J end lost 3 bases, and 28 bases lay between the germline ends. The CDR3 runs 19 residues. The CDR3 DNA is TGTGCCAGCAGCTCACCTGAGCGGGAACCTCCAGGGGCTCACTACGAGCAGTACTTC. It codes for CASSSPEREPPGAHYEQYF. The complete variable domain, with remaining parts taken from reference TRBV7-9 and TRBJ2-7, reads DTGVSQNPRHKITKRGQNVTFRCDPISEHNRLYWYRQTLGQGPEFLTYFQNEAQLEKSRLLSDRFSAERPKGSFSTLEIQRTEQGDSAMYLCASSSPEREPPGAHYEQYFGPGTRLTVT.

The rearrangement links TRBV25-1 to TRBJ1-1, with D unclear. The CDR3 length is 12 residues. V gave up 0 bases and J gave up 7 bases, with 6 bases separating them. Germline V gene data show CDR1 as MGHDK and CDR2 as SYGVNS. As DNA, the CDR3 is TGTGCCAGCAGTGAATACGGAGATGAAGCTTTCTTT. This encodes CASSEYGDEAFF.

The chain employs TRBV2 and TRBJ1-4; D ambiguous. The V gene's germline CDR1 is SNHLY and CDR2 FYNNEI. V dropped 3 bases and J dropped 5 bases, with 10 bases sitting between them. This CDR3 spans 14 amino acids. CDR3 nucleotide sequence: TGTGCCAGCAGTGATTCGTCGGGGAATGAAAAACTGTTTTTT. Its translation is CASSDSSGNEKLFF.

The chain has TRBV12-5 and TRBJ1-3; D gene ambiguous. V shed 1 base and J shed 9 bases, with 10 bases lying between them. This CDR3 contains 13 residues. CDR1 LGHNT and CDR2 FRNRAP come from the germline V gene. In DNA form, the CDR3 reads TGTGCTAGTGGTTTGGACCCCCAAGTCACCATATATTTT. Translated, it gives CASGLDPQVTIYF.

This clone has a handful of counts. Other nucleotide sequences in the sample specify the same CDR3. The chain joins TRBV6-5 to TRBJ1-1, with no clear D. Germline V CDR1 and CDR2: MNHEY, SVGAGI. V lost 0 bases and J lost 1, with 6 bases in between. This CDR3 is 14 amino acids long. The CDR3 DNA reads as TGTGCCAGCAGTTACTCGGAAGGGAACACTGAAGCTTTCTTT. Translating gives CASSYSEGNTEAFF.

This rearrangement joins TRBV10-3 to TRBJ1-2, with 7 bases matching TRBD1. J was trimmed by 3 bases and V by 6 bases; bases with no gene match: 4. Germline lookup yields CDR1 ENHRY and CDR2 SYGVKD. This CDR3 has 13 residues. The CDR3 spells CAIRGTEDYGYTF. The DNA for the CDR3 is TGTGCCATCAGGGGGACAGAAGACTATGGCTACACCTTC.

In DNA, the CDR3 is TGTGCCAGCACCCAGACGGGTAGCTCCTACGAGCAGTACTTC. Protein sequence: CASTQTGSSYEQYF. V is TRBV6-1 and J is TRBJ2-7, with D uncertain. Germline CDR1 reads MNHNS; CDR2 reads SASEGT. This CDR3 has 14 amino acids. Trimming took off 7 bases at V and 0 bases at J, with 13 bases between the two ends.

The V and J genes are TRBV6-4 and TRBJ1-6; TRBD1 is a possible D gene (6 bases). V lost 6 bases and J lost 7, with 10 bases in between. Per germline, CDR1 MRHNA and CDR2 SNTAGT. The CDR3 extends over 13 amino acids. For the CDR3, the DNA is TGTGCCAGCAGGGACAGTTCGAATTCACCCCTCCACTTT. It specifies CASRDSSNSPLHF.

The chain employs TRBV7-8 and TRBJ2-1, with D possibly TRBD1 on 6 matching bases. Germline CDR1 reads SGHVS; CDR2 reads FQNEAQ. CDR3 length: 14 amino acids. V lost 7 bases and J 6 bases, leaving 16 bases between the germline ends. The chain's CDR3 is CASIRDKVSNEQFF. The DNA for the CDR3 is TGTGCCAGCATCCGGGACAAGGTTAGCAATGAGCAGTTCTTC.

The chain employs TRBV29-1 and TRBJ1-1; 7 bases are shared with TRBD1. The CDR3 loop spans 15 amino acids. Germline assignment: CDR1 SQVTM and CDR2 ANQGSEA. V lost 3 bases to trimming and J lost 4 bases; unmatched junction nucleotides: 11. The CDR3 nucleotides read TGCAGCGTTGATCCCCAAGACAGGGCCGGCACTGAAGCTTTCTTT. This translates into CSVDPQDRAGTEAFF.

The chain joins TRBV29-1 to TRBJ2-3, with 8 bases fitting TRBD1. V shed 0 bases, J shed 14 bases, and the junction held 10 bases outside the gene matches. Germline-derived CDR1 and CDR2 are SQVTM and ANQGSEA. CDR3 length: 13 amino acids. The CDR3 nucleotides read TGCAGCGTTGAAGATCGGGGGCAGGGGACAGGGTATTTT. It specifies CSVEDRGQGTGYF.

The chain employs TRBV4-1 and TRBJ1-2; the D is unclear. V lost 1 base and J lost 2, with 11 bases in between. The CDR3 runs 15 residues. CDR1 is MGHRA, CDR2 YSYEKL, per germline. CDR3 loop: CASSQGSFLNYGYTF. CDR3 sequence (DNA): TGCGCCAGCAGCCAAGGTTCCTTTCTGAACTATGGCTACACCTTC.

The chain carries TRBV2 and TRBJ2-7; 9 bases match TRBD1. Germline-derived CDR1 and CDR2 are SNHLY and FYNNEI. Unmatched junction bases numbered 8, after V lost 1 base and J lost 7 bases. The length of the CDR3 is 15 residues. The CDR3 sequence is CASSEDDRGMGEQYF. CDR3 DNA sequence: TGTGCCAGCAGTGAAGACGACAGGGGGATGGGTGAGCAGTACTTC. Together with reference TRBV2 and TRBJ2-7, the CDR3 gives the full variable domain: EPEVTQTPSHQVTQMGQEVILRCVPISNHLYFYWYRQILGQKVEFLVSFYNNEISEKSEIFDDQFSVERPDGSNFTLKIRSTKLEDSAMYFCASSEDDRGMGEQYFGPGTRLTVT.

The genes are TRBV27 and TRBJ1-1; 9 positions match TRBD1. CDR1 is MNHEY, CDR2 SMNVEV, per germline (reference sequence). V lost 1 base to trimming and J lost 4 bases; unmatched junction nucleotides: 1. The CDR3 length is 14 residues. DNA for the CDR3: TGTGCCAGCAGTTTATTACAGGGGGCCACTGAAGCTTTCTTT. This codes for CASSLLQGATEAFF.

This CDR3 reads CASSLFPGETQYF. In nucleotides, the CDR3 is TGCGCCAGCAGCTTGTTCCCGGGTGAGACCCAGTACTTC. This chain links TRBV5-1 with TRBJ2-5, with D unclear. CDR1 is SGHRS, CDR2 YFSETQ, per germline. This CDR3 is 13 amino acids long. V was shortened by 1 base and J by 5 bases, with 9 bases between the two germline ends.

The chain joins TRBV29-1 to TRBJ2-1; D call uncertain. CDR1 is SQVTM, CDR2 ANQGSEA, per germline. CDR3 length equals 14 residues. Trimming cost V 1 base and J 2 bases, with 9 bases left between them. The DNA of the CDR3 is TGCAGCGTTGAAGCTGGGTTGCCCTACAATGAGCAGTTCTTC. Protein product: CSVEAGLPYNEQFF.

This clone was seen a single time. The chain couples TRBV6-1 to TRBJ2-2; TRBD1 is a possible D gene (6 bases). This CDR3 has 16 residues. Germline lookup yields CDR1 MNHNS and CDR2 SASEGT. V dropped 4 bases and J dropped 0 bases, with 12 bases sitting between them. CDR3 bases: TGTGCCAGCAGTGTAGGCGACAGGCCGAACACCGGGGAGCTGTTTTTT. This sequence encodes CASSVGDRPNTGELFF.

V gene TRBV19 combines with J gene TRBJ1-4; D might be TRBD1 (5 bases). The V end was cut by 7 bases, the J end by 0 bases, with 15 bases between. Germline V gives CDR1 LNHDA, CDR2 SQIVND (reference sequence). The CDR3 has 16 residues. CDR3 amino acids: CASKGAHSATNEKLFF. The CDR3 nucleotides are TGTGCCAGTAAAGGGGCCCATTCTGCAACTAATGAAAAACTGTTTTTT.